The 3 T cell receptor beta chains reported below all come from one sample, sequenced in a study of OX40 agonist ivuxolimab in advanced cancers. Produced via immunoSEQ multiplex PCR; TCRdb's table is partial and in-frame only. Altogether about 68,000 clones are present, roughly 84% being singletons, with the ten largest covering 1.4%. The material sequenced was CD4+ or CD8+ T cells sorted from blood, taken in a trial of the OX40 agonist ivuxolimab. These receptor sequences come from an adult with an advanced solid tumor such as melanoma, head and neck, liver or kidney cancer.

The chain carries TRBV15 and TRBJ1-2, with D possibly matching TRBD1 (6 bases). CDR3 length equals 15 residues. The germline V and J ends were trimmed by 7 bases and 8 bases, with 23 bases remaining between them. The V gene's germline CDR1 is LNHNV and CDR2 YYDKDF (reference sequence). For the CDR3, the DNA is TGTGCCACCACGGGGGGGGCAGCCCCTATCGACGGCTACACCTTC. Protein sequence: CATTGGAAPIDGYTF.

V gene TRBV19 combines with J gene TRBJ2-1; D gene unclear. CDR3 length equals 15 residues. CDR1 LNHDA and CDR2 SQIVND come from the germline V gene (reference sequence). V was cut by 7 bases and J by 0 bases, with 13 bases left in between. This chain's CDR3 is CASISYPSSYNEQFF. The DNA of the CDR3 is TGTGCCAGTATCAGTTACCCTAGCTCCTACAATGAGCAGTTCTTC.

The V and J genes are TRBV5-1 and TRBJ1-2; a weak D match, TRBD1 (5 bases). Germline V gene lookup returns CDR1 SGHRS and CDR2 YFSETQ. The V gene lost 5 bases and the J gene lost 8 bases, with 16 bases spanning the gap. The CDR3 loop spans 13 amino acids. The CDR3 region is CASSPLTTGGYTF. The CDR3 nucleotides read TGCGCCAGCAGTCCACTTACTACAGGAGGCTACACCTTC.